This paragraph reports one T cell receptor (beta chain). Antigen unknown. These data come from a study of shared clonotypes between healthy human individuals. It was CD45RO-negative cells, positively selected for CCR7, that made up naive CD8 cells, with terminally differentiated effector memory CD45RA+ cells excluded. Every one of the donors was a Caucasian adult that lived in Nashville, Tennessee. Findings and caveats of the study: A reduction in generation probabilities was seen for non-shared clonotypes relative to those shared by all four donors.

The CDR3 is 16 residues long. V lost 0 bases and J lost 5; bases outside the gene matches: 4. Germline-derived CDR1 and CDR2 are WSHSY and SAAADI. Only in-frame clones appear in the TCRdb table, and some are missing; sequencing was by immunoSEQ multiplex PCR. This sample carries almost 700,000 clones, roughly 94% of them seen once, and the ten largest clones take roughly 24%. The sequencing input was naive CD8+ T cells sorted from blood. The chain combines TRBV10-2 with TRBJ2-1; the match to TRBD2 covers 10 bases. This TCR came from a man aged 30 to 39 in good health. The CDR3 region has the DNA TGCGCCAGCAGTGAGTCAACTAGCGGGAATAACAATGAGCAGTTCTTC. This encodes CASSESTSGNNNEQFF.